Listed below are T cell receptor beta chains from one sample, sequenced in a study of OX40 agonist ivuxolimab in advanced cancers. Sequenced by immunoSEQ multiplex PCR; TCRdb stores in-frame clones only, minus some. The sample has about 72,000 clones, 81% seen once. Here the sequenced sample was CD4+ or CD8+ T cells sorted from blood, taken in a trial of the OX40 agonist ivuxolimab. The receptor source for this set is an adult with an advanced solid tumor such as melanoma, head and neck, liver or kidney cancer. Each CDR3 is given with its conserved first and last residue. Each record gives: J gene, D gene, V gene, clone size, CDR3 protein, CDR3 DNA. The D gene is left open where the match is weak. Clone size is stated in some rows and not others, as once, few, many or a class when expanded.

>TRBJ2-7|TRBD2|TRBV15|-
CATSRGLAGSYEQYF
TGTGCCACCAGCAGAGGGCTAGCGGGATCCTACGAGCAGTACTTC
>TRBJ2-5|TRBD1|TRBV7-8|-
CASSYGGTGGAETQYF
TGTGCCAGCAGTTACGGCGGGACAGGGGGCGCGGAGACCCAGTACTTC
>TRBJ2-7|-|TRBV20-1|-
CSATLVPEQYF
TGCAGTGCTACACTAGTACCCGAGCAGTACTTC
>TRBJ2-5|TRBD2|TRBV4-1|-
CASSQRSSGQETQYF
TGCGCCAGCAGCCAACGCTCTAGCGGCCAAGAGACCCAGTACTTC
>TRBJ2-1|-|TRBV2|-
CASSLYEQFF
TGTGCCAGCAGTTTATATGAGCAGTTCTTC
>TRBJ1-1|-|TRBV7-9|-
CASTKRKNTEAFF
TGTGCCAGCACCAAAAGGAAGAACACTGAAGCTTTCTTT
>TRBJ1-2|-|TRBV7-3|-
CASSLTSREDYGYTF
TGTGCCAGCAGCTTAACGTCCAGGGAGGACTATGGCTACACCTTC
>TRBJ1-2|TRBD1|TRBV29-1|-
CSVDRQGSGYGYTF
TGCAGCGTTGACAGACAGGGCAGCGGCTATGGCTACACCTTC
>TRBJ2-7|TRBD2|TRBV19|-
CASSPRGASSYEQYF
TGTGCCAGTAGTCCGCGGGGGGCGAGCTCCTACGAGCAGTACTTC
>TRBJ1-2|TRBD1|TRBV19|-
CASSRDRERGQNYGYTF
TGTGCCAGTAGCCGGGACAGGGAAAGAGGGCAGAACTATGGCTACACCTTC
>TRBJ2-4|-|TRBV19|-
CATSVGQGGIQYF
TGTGCCACGTCGGTGGGGCAGGGAGGCATTCAGTACTTC
>TRBJ1-3|-|TRBV5-6|-
CASSKGWGNTIYF
TGTGCCAGCTCCAAGGGGTGGGGAAACACCATATATTTT
>TRBJ2-7|-|TRBV4-3|once
CASNVGHPEDCCEQYF
TGCGCCAGCAACGTTGGTCACCCCGAGGACTGTTGCGAGCAGTACTTC
>TRBJ1-2|TRBD1|TRBV13|-
CASSRTGRGYTF
TGTGCCAGCAGCCGGACAGGGAGGGGCTACACCTTC
>TRBJ1-5|TRBD1|TRBV19|-
CASTGTGAGQPQHF
TGTGCCAGTACTGGGACAGGGGCTGGTCAGCCCCAGCATTTT
>TRBJ2-7|TRBD2|TRBV5-1|-
CASSLAVAGNYEQYF
TGCGCCAGCAGCTTGGCGGTAGCGGGGAACTACGAGCAGTACTTC
>TRBJ2-1|TRBD2|TRBV30|few
CAWSVQTGTSRSHEQFF
TGTGCCTGGAGTGTGCAGACCGGGACTAGCCGTTCTCATGAGCAGTTCTTC
>TRBJ1-5|-|TRBV6-1|once
CASSEVWDSNQPQHF
TGTGCCAGCAGTGAAGTCTGGGATAGCAATCAGCCCCAGCATTTT
>TRBJ2-1|-|TRBV27|-
CASRKGLSYNEQFF
TGTGCCAGCAGGAAAGGGCTCTCCTACAATGAGCAGTTCTTC
>TRBJ1-5|-|TRBV27|-
CASSLSSGGGRSQPQHF
TGTGCCAGCAGTTTATCTTCCGGGGGGGGGCGAAGTCAGCCCCAGCATTTT
>TRBJ1-4|-|TRBV6-1|-
CASGDRGLKNCFF
-
>TRBJ2-1|-|TRBV5-1|-
CASSLVAPADEQFF
TGCGCCAGCAGCTTGGTAGCGCCAGCGGATGAGCAGTTCTTC
>TRBJ2-3|-|TRBV18|-
CASSPRGFSTDTQYF
TGTGCCAGCTCACCACGGGGGTTTAGCACAGATACGCAGTATTTT
>TRBJ2-3|TRBD2|TRBV6-1|-
CASSVERGGPDTQYF
TGTGCCAGCAGTGTAGAGCGGGGGGGCCCAGATACGCAGTATTTT
>TRBJ1-6|-|TRBV7-9|-
CASSRVDRQASPLHF
TGTGCCAGCAGCCGTGTCGATAGGCAGGCGTCACCCCTCCACTTT
>TRBJ2-3|TRBD2|TRBV7-2|-
CASSGTSGSGDTQYF
TGTGCCAGCAGCGGGACTAGCGGGAGTGGAGATACGCAGTATTTT
>TRBJ2-2|TRBD1|TRBV7-3|-
CASSLWTGGTGELFF
TGTGCCAGCAGCCTCTGGACAGGGGGCACCGGGGAGCTGTTTTTT
>TRBJ2-1|-|TRBV19|-
CASSLPGFNEQFF
TGTGCCAGTAGTCTGCCGGGGTTCAATGAGCAGTTCTTC
>TRBJ1-1|-|TRBV2|-
CASSLAGVRNTEAFF
TGTGCCAGCAGTCTCGCGGGGGTAAGAAACACTGAAGCTTTCTTT
>TRBJ2-4|TRBD2|TRBV2|-
CASSDPRGLAGGGFGNIQYF
TGTGCCAGCAGTGATCCTAGGGGACTAGCGGGAGGGGGGTTTGGAAACATTCAGTACTTC
>TRBJ1-3|-|TRBV9|-
CASSPTVSSGNTIYF
TGTGCCAGCAGTCCCACCGTGAGCTCTGGAAACACCATATATTTT
>TRBJ2-3|TRBD2|TRBV7-9|-
CASSSLAGGTPSTDTQYF
TGTGCCAGCAGCTCATTAGCGGGAGGGACCCCCTCCACAGATACGCAGTATTTT
>TRBJ2-3|TRBD2|TRBV4-3|-
CASSQVTGGADTQYF
TGCGCCAGCAGCCAAGTCACGGGGGGGGCAGATACGCAGTATTTT
>TRBJ2-1|TRBD2|TRBV28|-
CASTPSLAGRNEQFF
TGTGCCAGCACCCCCAGCCTAGCGGGAAGAAATGAGCAGTTCTTC
>TRBJ1-1|-|TRBV5-1|-
CASSIPNTEAFF
TGCGCCAGCAGCATACCGAACACTGAAGCTTTCTTT
>TRBJ1-3|-|TRBV2|-
CASRMGGPAGNTIYF
TGTGCCAGCCGTATGGGGGGGCCGGCTGGAAACACCATATATTTT